Presented here are 30 T cell receptor beta chains from one specimen sequenced in a study of shared clonotypes between healthy human individuals. The assay was immunoSEQ multiplex PCR, and TCRdb's table has in-frame clones only and misses some. This table holds about a million clones, less than 85% found once. The specimen sequenced was memory CD4+ T cells sorted from blood. This sample's subset: CD45RA-negative fraction. These receptors came from a man between 18 and 29 years old in good health.

The V call is TRBV11-3, the J call TRBJ2-7; TRBD1 matches 10 bases. V trimming: 5 bases; J trimming: 4 bases; junction bases outside the gene matches: 8. The CDR3 spans 15 residues. Per germline, CDR1 SGHNT and CDR2 YENEEA. CDR3 sequence (DNA): TGTGCCAGCAGCACTCAGACAGGGGGCAAGTACGAGCAGTACTTC. Translated, it gives CASSTQTGGKYEQYF.

This sequence joins TRBV5-1 and TRBJ1-1, with D unresolved. V was cut by 0 bases and J by 4 bases, with 10 bases left in between. Germline assignment: CDR1 SGHRS and CDR2 YFSETQ. The CDR3 runs 14 residues. The CDR3 reads CASSLEGKSTEAFF. Written as DNA, the CDR3 is TGCGCCAGCAGCTTGGAAGGGAAGAGCACTGAAGCTTTCTTT.

The chain combines TRBV11-1 with TRBJ1-1, with D perhaps matching TRBD1 (5 bases). Germline CDR1 SGHAT, CDR2 FQDESV (reference sequence). The CDR3 runs 13 residues. Trimming removed 5 bases at V and 8 bases at J, with 15 bases between. The CDR3: CASSHPGRWEAFF. CDR3 nucleotides: TGTGCCAGCAGCCATCCAGGGCGGTGGGAAGCTTTCTTT.

The chain links TRBV6-1 to TRBJ1-1, with D possibly matching TRBD1 (5 bases). The V gene lost 11 bases and the J gene lost 4 bases, with 17 bases spanning the gap. Germline-derived CDR1 and CDR2 are MNHNS and SASEGT. The CDR3 runs 13 residues. The CDR3, as DNA: TGTGCCGGCGATGTCTTGAGGGGCACTGAAGCTTTCTTT. It specifies CAGDVLRGTEAFF.

The V gene is TRBV30, the J gene TRBJ2-7, with D unclear. In germline, CDR1 is GTSNPN, CDR2 SVGIG (reference sequence). Trimming removed 2 bases from V and 5 bases from J, with 7 bases in between. This CDR3 contains 11 residues. CDR3 sequence: CAWSSNDEQYF. The CDR3 DNA sequence: TGTGCCTGGAGTTCTAACGACGAGCAGTACTTC.

The chain's CDR3 is CASSLVQSNTEAFF. The CDR3 bases are TGTGCCAGCAGCTTAGTACAGTCGAACACTGAAGCTTTCTTT. This chain uses TRBV11-2 with TRBJ1-1; unclear D gene. Germline V CDR1 and CDR2: SGHAT, FQNNGV. The CDR3 is made up of 14 amino acids. Trimming removed 1 base from V and 1 base from J, with 7 bases in between.

The table lists this clone with a count of one. V usage is TRBV7-9 and J usage is TRBJ1-3; no clear D gene. Looked up from germline, CDR1 is SEHNR and CDR2 is FQNEAQ (reference sequence). V gave up 8 bases and J gave up 0 bases, with 8 bases separating them. CDR3 length: 13 amino acids. Here the CDR3 reads CASGESSGNTIYF. The CDR3 bases are TGTGCCAGCGGGGAGAGCTCTGGAAACACCATATATTTT.

The chain recombines TRBV7-6 with TRBJ1-1; 12 positions agree with TRBD1. The V gene's germline CDR1 is SGHVS and CDR2 FNYEAQ. V shed 5 bases, J shed 1 base, and the junction held 5 bases outside the gene matches. The length of the CDR3 is 16 residues. Here the CDR3 reads CASSRGTGGTNTEAFF. The CDR3, as DNA: TGTGCCAGCAGCCGGGGGACAGGGGGCACGAACACTGAAGCTTTCTTT.

This clone has only a few counts. The rearrangement uses TRBV4-1 and TRBJ2-7; D unclear. Trimming cost V 1 base and J 3 bases, with 13 bases left between them. The CDR3 totals 15 residues. Germline lookup yields CDR1 MGHRA and CDR2 YSYEKL. CDR3 nucleotides: TGCGCCAGCAGCCAAGGTCTAGACGGATACTACGAGCAGTACTTC. Translated, it gives CASSQGLDGYYEQYF.

This chain connects TRBV19 to TRBJ1-6; D might be TRBD1 (6 bases). The germline V and J ends were trimmed by 6 bases and 7 bases, with 10 bases remaining between them. CDR3 length: 13 amino acids. From germline, CDR1 is LNHDA and CDR2 SQIVND (reference sequence). This chain's CDR3 is CASSTGWNSPLHF. As DNA, the CDR3 is TGTGCCAGTAGCACAGGGTGGAATTCACCCCTCCACTTT.

The chain joins TRBV6-5 to TRBJ2-7; a weak D match, TRBD1 (6 bases). Looked up from germline, CDR1 is MNHEY and CDR2 is SVGAGI. CDR3 size: 15 residues. V lost 6 bases and J lost 2, with 17 bases in between. CDR3 sequence: CASRTGTKSTYEQYF. CDR3 coding DNA: TGTGCCAGCAGGACCGGGACAAAAAGCACCTACGAGCAGTACTTC.

V and J are TRBV5-4 and TRBJ1-1; D is ambiguous. The CDR3 totals 16 residues. Germline V gives CDR1 SGHNT, CDR2 YYREEE (reference sequence). Trimming took off 4 bases at V and 0 bases at J, with 16 bases between the two ends. The CDR3 region has the DNA TGTGCCAGCAGCCCAATAGAGACGACCCTGAACACTGAAGCTTTCTTT. Its protein is CASSPIETTLNTEAFF.

Details on this clone: It may be a read error: a sequence one base away is much more abundant. The chain joins TRBV7-6 to TRBJ1-1, with D tentatively TRBD1 (6 bases). This CDR3 region has 13 residues. Deletions cut 4 bases from V and 1 base from J, with 7 bases between. Germline CDR1 and CDR2: SGHVS and FNYEAQ. The DNA for the CDR3 is TGTGCCAGCAGCTCGGACAGGAACACTGAAGCTTTCTTT. This sequence encodes CASSSDRNTEAFF. The complete variable domain, with remaining parts taken from reference TRBV7-6 and TRBJ1-1, reads GAGVSQSPRYKVTKRGQDVALRCDPISGHVSLYWYRQALGQGPEFLTYFNYEAQQDKSGLPNDRFSAERPEGSISTLTIQRTEQRDSAMYRCASSSDRNTEAFFGQGTRLTVV.

This clone occurred a few times. The chain joins TRBV6-1 to TRBJ1-3; D is undetermined. V shed 2 bases and J shed 2 bases, with 1 base lying between them. The CDR3 extends over 12 amino acids. Looked up from germline, CDR1 is MNHNS and CDR2 is SASEGT. The CDR3 coding sequence is TGTGCCAGCAGTGAACCTGGAAACACCATATATTTT. This translates into CASSEPGNTIYF.

About this clone itself: The identical CDR3 is also encoded by other nucleotide sequences in the sample. The chain's CDR3 is CASSLDRGGNTEAFF. The DNA for the CDR3 is TGTGCCAGCAGCTTGGACAGGGGAGGGAACACTGAAGCTTTCTTT. The chain joins TRBV5-4 to TRBJ1-1; 7 positions agree with TRBD1. The CDR3 length is 15 residues. Trimming removed 0 bases from V and 1 base from J; junction bases left unmatched: 3. Germline-derived CDR1 and CDR2 are SGHNT and YYREEE (reference sequence).

The chain combines TRBV7-2 with TRBJ2-4, with TRBD2 matching over 13 bases. The CDR3 has 17 residues. Germline V CDR1 and CDR2: SGHTA, FQGNSA. V lost 4 bases and J lost 1; bases outside the gene matches: 4. As DNA, the CDR3 is TGTGCCAGCAGCTCACTAGCGGGAGGGCGGGCCAAAAACATTCAGTACTTC. Translation gives CASSSLAGGRAKNIQYF.

This clone was seen once. The chain uses TRBV30 and TRBJ1-2; D gene ambiguous. CDR3 size: 12 residues. Trimming shortened V by 6 bases and J by 4 bases, and 12 bases separated the two germline ends. The V gene's germline CDR1 is GTSNPN and CDR2 SVGIG (reference sequence). The CDR3 coding sequence is TGTGCCTGTGCGGACGGACCCTATGGCTACACCTTC. Translated: CACADGPYGYTF.

V usage is TRBV6-5 and J usage is TRBJ1-4; D call uncertain. This CDR3 has 11 amino acids. V shed 6 bases and J shed 5 bases, with 4 bases lying between them. CDR1 and CDR2 (germline): MNHEY, SVGAGI. The CDR3 nucleotides read TGTGCCAGCAGATCCAATGAAAAACTGTTTTTT. This encodes CASRSNEKLFF.

In nucleotides, the CDR3 is TGTGCCAGCAGTCGGAGTGGCGGTTCCACTTTAGTCGAGCAGTACTTC. Its translation is CASSRSGGSTLVEQYF. J is TRBJ2-7 and V is TRBV7-8; D gene unclear. The ends were cut back, 6 bases at V and 6 bases at J, with 24 bases in the middle. The CDR3 is made up of 16 amino acids. CDR1 is SGHVS, CDR2 FQNEAQ, per germline.

This chain uses TRBV27 with TRBJ2-6; D remains ambiguous. This CDR3 region has 20 residues. The ends were cut back, 5 bases at V and 2 bases at J, with 25 bases in the middle. Germline V gene data show CDR1 as MNHEY and CDR2 as SMNVEV (reference sequence). CDR3 DNA sequence: TGTGCCAGCAGTCCCATCCCGCCGTGGCAGATCGGCGCTGGGGCCAACGTCCTGACTTTC. Protein product: CASSPIPPWQIGAGANVLTF.

The chain uses TRBV29-1 and TRBJ2-7, with D perhaps matching TRBD1 (7 bases). Per germline, CDR1 SQVTM and CDR2 ANQGSEA. The ends were cut back, 7 bases at V and 0 bases at J, with 13 bases in the middle. This CDR3 is built from 13 residues. CDR3: CSGSGDSSYEQYF. The CDR3 DNA is TGCAGCGGGTCGGGGGACAGCTCCTACGAGCAGTACTTC.

This chain links TRBV21-1 with TRBJ2-5; TRBD1 is the table's D call, not checked against the DNA. TRBV21-1 has pseudogene status. This CDR3 is 16 amino acids long. The CDR3 DNA reads as TGTGCCAGCAGCAAAGGACAGGGACGGTACCAAGAGACCCAGTACTTC. It translates to CASSKGQGRYQETQYF.

The J gene is TRBJ2-7, the V gene TRBV21-1; the table's D call TRBD1 went unverified against the DNA. TRBV21-1 has pseudogene status. This CDR3 contains 14 residues. The chain's CDR3 is CASRKGQGIYEQYF. The DNA of the CDR3 is TGTGCCAGCAGGAAGGGACAGGGTATCTACGAGCAGTACTTC.

The rearrangement uses TRBV2 and TRBJ1-2; 7 nucleotides agree with TRBD1. The CDR3 is made up of 12 amino acids. The V gene end was trimmed by 6 bases and the J gene end by 6 bases; junction bases not matched to a gene: 4. Per germline, CDR1 SNHLY and CDR2 FYNNEI. The CDR3 spells CASRTGIDGYTF. In DNA form, the CDR3 reads TGTGCCAGCAGGACAGGGATTGATGGCTACACCTTC. The full variable domain, rest sourced from reference TRBV2 and TRBJ1-2, is EPEVTQTPSHQVTQMGQEVILRCVPISNHLYFYWYRQILGQKVEFLVSFYNNEISEKSEIFDDQFSVERPDGSNFTLKIRSTKLEDSAMYFCASRTGIDGYTFGSGTRLTVV.

The CDR3 spells CASSPLPTGPSGANVLTF. DNA for the CDR3: TGTGCCAGCTCACCATTACCTACAGGCCCCTCTGGGGCCAACGTCCTGACTTTC. The chain carries TRBV18 and TRBJ2-6; D perhaps matches TRBD1 (5 bases). The CDR3 is made up of 18 amino acids. V lost 2 bases and J lost 0, with 14 bases in between. Germline CDR1 KGHSH, CDR2 LQKENI. Full variable domain (outside the CDR3, taken from reference TRBV18 and TRBJ2-6): NAGVMQNPRHLVRRRGQEARLRCSPMKGHSHVYWYRQLPEEGLKFMVYLQKENIIDESGMPKERFSAEFPKEGPSILRIQQVVRGDSAAYFCASSPLPTGPSGANVLTFGAGSRLTVL.

The chain employs TRBV7-8 and TRBJ2-1; D not resolved. Trimming stripped 2 bases from V and 8 bases from J, with 19 bases between. Germline V CDR1 and CDR2: SGHVS, FQNEAQ. CDR3 length: 16 residues. The CDR3 nucleotides read TGTGCCAGCAGCTTAATGGGTGCACAGCCGATAGATGAGCAGTTCTTC. It translates to CASSLMGAQPIDEQFF.

This chain joins TRBV2 and TRBJ2-7; possibly TRBD1 or TRBD2 for D (5 bases each). This CDR3 has 15 amino acids. V was pared by 3 bases and J by 0 bases, with 12 bases between. CDR1 and CDR2 (germline): SNHLY, FYNNEI. The CDR3 spells CASSDRDGSSYEQYF. CDR3 bases: TGTGCCAGCAGTGACAGGGACGGTAGCTCCTACGAGCAGTACTTC. Complete variable domain (other parts from reference TRBV2 and TRBJ2-7): EPEVTQTPSHQVTQMGQEVILRCVPISNHLYFYWYRQILGQKVEFLVSFYNNEISEKSEIFDDQFSVERPDGSNFTLKIRSTKLEDSAMYFCASSDRDGSSYEQYFGPGTRLTVT.

This clone was counted only a few times. The V gene is TRBV29-1, the J gene TRBJ2-5; possibly TRBD2 for D (6 bases). V was shortened by 3 bases and J by 8 bases, with 13 bases between the two germline ends. The CDR3 sequence is 12 residues long. CDR1 is SQVTM, CDR2 ANQGSEA, per germline. The CDR3 bases are TGCAGCGTTGATAGGTCAGGGACTACCCAGTACTTC. It yields the protein CSVDRSGTTQYF.

V gene TRBV30 combines with J gene TRBJ2-2; D possibly uses TRBD1 or TRBD2 (5 bases each). Trimming pared 7 bases from V and 0 bases from J, leaving 9 bases between. The CDR3 length is 13 residues. The germline CDR1 and CDR2 sequences are GTSNPN and SVGIG (reference sequence). The CDR3 spells CAFGTPNTGELFF. DNA of the CDR3: TGTGCCTTCGGGACGCCGAACACCGGGGAGCTGTTTTTT.

This clone was picked up a small number of times. The chain uses TRBV30 and TRBJ2-5; D is possibly TRBD2 (6 bases). The ends were cut back, 1 base at V and 9 bases at J, with 15 bases in the middle. This CDR3 is built from 13 residues. From germline, CDR1 is GTSNPN and CDR2 SVGIG (reference sequence). CDR3 in amino acids: CAWSANPRGAQYF. For the CDR3, the DNA is TGTGCCTGGAGTGCTAACCCCCGCGGGGCCCAGTACTTC.